This TCR beta chain was recorded in a study of HIV-infected patients and healthy controls. Study information: Total CDR3 counts per chain did not differ significantly between patients and controls.

cDNA was made from roughly 500 ng RNA using alpha and beta constant primers. Separate chain-specific third strand synthesis with multiplexing indices produced the alpha and beta libraries. Ligation attached cDNA to a 5' RACE adapter that carried a random hexamer and SP2 site. TCRdb reanalysed the 5' RACE reads using MiXCR and keeps one entry per CDR3 protein. The sample shows thousands of distinct CDR3 sequences, 7% to 10% of them seen only once. The germline V and J ends were trimmed by 5 bases and 5 bases, with 10 bases remaining between them. Per germline, CDR1 SEHNR and CDR2 FQNEAQ (reference sequence). CDR3 length: 13 residues. By share, this clonotype ranks as medium-sized. Follow-up blood was drawn about 14 weeks, roughly three months, after antiretroviral therapy began. The repertoire came from unfractionated whole blood and reflected all unsorted peripheral T cells.

The rearrangement joins TRBV7-9 to TRBJ2-1, with D possibly being TRBD1 (6 bases). The TCR was taken from an adult with HIV infection. Sample: blood, taken during antiretroviral therapy. The CDR3 DNA sequence: TGTGCCAGCAGCGGACAGTACGACAATGAGCAGTTCTTC. This sequence encodes CASSGQYDNEQFF.